The 27 T cell receptor beta chains in this list originate from one sample, sequenced in a study of shared clonotypes between healthy human individuals. Profiled with immunoSEQ multiplex PCR; TCRdb holds only in-frame clones, not every one. The data contain 400,000 to 500,000 clones, roughly 85% of them seen just once; the ten biggest clones take up approximately 12%. Sequencing was performed on PBMCs. The receptors here all came from a middle-aged woman in good health. Some clones in this sample may be carry-over from other donors' samples.

The genes are TRBV27 and TRBJ2-1; the match to TRBD2 covers 8 bases. This CDR3 comprises 16 residues. After removal of 4 bases from V and 5 bases from J, the junction contained 10 bases not matched to a gene. Germline values: CDR1 MNHEY, CDR2 SMNVEV (reference sequence). The CDR3 region has the DNA TGTGCCAGCAGTTACCTCGGACTAGCAGTCAACAATGAGCAGTTCTTC. Amino acid sequence: CASSYLGLAVNNEQFF.

The chain employs TRBV7-2 and TRBJ2-2; no reliable D call. The V and J ends lost 3 bases and 8 bases respectively, with 13 bases between them. Looked up from germline, CDR1 is SGHTA and CDR2 is FQGNSA. This CDR3 has 14 amino acids. Here the CDR3 reads CASSFVLQGGELFF. In DNA form, the CDR3 reads TGTGCCAGCAGCTTTGTACTCCAAGGGGGGGAGCTGTTTTTT.

The J gene is TRBJ1-4, the V gene TRBV11-2; 7 nucleotides agree with TRBD1. V shed 5 bases and J 3 bases; nucleotides not matched to a gene: 6. CDR1 and CDR2 from the germline V gene are SGHAT and FQNNGV. CDR3 size: 15 residues. CDR3 protein: CASSEKGAANEKLFF. Here the CDR3 DNA reads TGTGCCAGCAGCGAGAAGGGGGCAGCTAATGAAAAACTGTTTTTT.

The chain employs TRBV6-6 and TRBJ1-5; 8 nucleotides match TRBD1. The germline V gene encodes CDR1 MNHNY and CDR2 SVGAGI (reference sequence). V was pared by 4 bases and J by 7 bases, with 6 bases of the junction left unmatched. This CDR3 has 14 amino acids. The CDR3 protein is CASSFPQGGQPQHF. CDR3 in DNA: TGTGCCAGCAGTTTCCCACAGGGGGGGCAGCCCCAGCATTTT.

The chain is built from TRBV4-1 and TRBJ2-7, with D tentatively TRBD2 (6 bases). V was trimmed by 4 bases and J by 0 bases, leaving 10 bases between them. CDR3 length: 14 amino acids. Per germline, CDR1 MGHRA and CDR2 YSYEKL. The CDR3 coding sequence is TGCGCCAGCAGCCTAGCGGCGAGCTCCTACGAGCAGTACTTC. Encoded protein: CASSLAASSYEQYF.

The sample holds a few counts of this clone. The gene calls are TRBV7-7 and TRBJ2-2; 7 bases match TRBD2. After removal of 0 bases from V and 4 bases from J, the junction contained 2 bases not matched to a gene. CDR1 and CDR2 (germline): SSHAT, FNYEAQ (reference sequence). CDR3 size: 15 residues. The CDR3 DNA is TGTGCCAGCAGCTTAGCGGGAGGGCGCACCGGGGAGCTGTTTTTT. Translated: CASSLAGGRTGELFF. Based on the CDR3 plus reference TRBV7-7 and TRBJ2-2, the full variable domain is GAGVSQSPRYKVTKRGQDVTLRCDPISSHATLYWYQQALGQGPEFLTYFNYEAQPDKSGLPSDRFSAERPEGSISTLTIQRTEQRDSAMYRCASSLAGGRTGELFFGEGSRLTVL.

This CDR3 reads CSVKTGEYSPLHF. CDR3 bases: TGCAGCGTCAAGACAGGGGAGTACTCACCCCTCCACTTT. This chain connects TRBV29-1 to TRBJ1-6, with 8 positions matching TRBD1. Looked up from germline, CDR1 is SQVTM and CDR2 is ANQGSEA. There are 13 residues in the CDR3. V was clipped by 6 bases and J by 10 bases; unmatched bases: 8.

The chain combines TRBV4-1 with TRBJ2-5; D remains unclear. V was clipped by 1 base and J by 2 bases, with 8 bases between them. The CDR3 is made up of 14 amino acids. Per the germline V gene, CDR1 is MGHRA and CDR2 is YSYEKL. CDR3 sequence: CASSQVIRQETQYF. CDR3 DNA sequence: TGCGCCAGCAGCCAAGTAATTAGACAAGAGACCCAGTACTTC.

The chain joins TRBV2 to TRBJ1-1, with TRBD1 as a possible D gene (5 bases). The CDR3 has 16 amino acids. Germline CDR1 reads SNHLY; CDR2 reads FYNNEI. Trimming pared 2 bases from V and 2 bases from J, leaving 15 bases between. The CDR3 sequence is CASSETYLQGNTEAFF. The CDR3 nucleotides are TGTGCCAGCAGTGAAACCTATTTGCAGGGTAACACTGAAGCTTTCTTT.

The chain uses TRBV10-2 and TRBJ2-7; TRBD2 is a possible D gene (5 bases). The CDR3 spans 13 residues. Germline V gives CDR1 WSHSY, CDR2 SAAADI. V gave up 8 bases and J gave up 0 bases, with 11 bases separating them. The CDR3 is CASEISASYEQYF. CDR3 DNA sequence: TGCGCCAGCGAAATTAGCGCCTCCTACGAGCAGTACTTC.

At least ten counts were recorded for this clone. The chain recombines TRBV5-1 with TRBJ1-1, with 8 bases identical to TRBD1. This CDR3 is built from 15 residues. Germline values: CDR1 SGHRS, CDR2 YFSETQ. V shed 4 bases and J 0 bases; nucleotides not matched to a gene: 5. The CDR3 spells CASSVRQGLNTEAFF. As DNA, the CDR3 is TGCGCCAGCAGCGTAAGACAGGGGTTGAACACTGAAGCTTTCTTT.

As regards this clone: This sample includes further DNA sequences coding for the same CDR3. The J gene is TRBJ2-2, the V gene TRBV29-1; 7 bases are a match to TRBD1. The CDR3 is made up of 14 amino acids. The junction had 5 bases not matched to a gene; V was cut back by 5 bases and J by 2 bases. Germline CDR1 is SQVTM and CDR2 is ANQGSEA. For the CDR3, the DNA is TGCAGCGTTAAAGGGACAGCAAACACCGGGGAGCTGTTTTTT. This translates into CSVKGTANTGELFF.

The genes are TRBV28 and TRBJ1-5; perhaps TRBD1 as D (5 bases). The CDR3 length is 16 residues. The V and J ends lost 6 bases and 6 bases respectively, with 21 bases between them. CDR1 is MDHEN, CDR2 SYDVKM, per germline. The CDR3 spells CASSKLRGSEVQPQHF. The CDR3 nucleotides read TGTGCCAGCAGCAAACTTCGGGGGTCGGAGGTTCAGCCCCAGCATTTT.

Regarding this clone: Other DNA sequences in the sample encode the same CDR3. The CDR3 sequence is CASSPDRNQPQHF. Written as DNA, the CDR3 is TGTGCCAGCTCACCGGACAGGAATCAGCCCCAGCATTTT. The chain couples TRBV18 to TRBJ1-5; 7 bases agree with TRBD1. The CDR3 spans 13 residues. The germline gives CDR1 KGHSH, CDR2 LQKENI. Losses at the gene ends were 3 bases for V and 4 bases for J; bases not matched to a gene: 0.

This chain connects TRBV5-6 to TRBJ2-7; a possible D gene is TRBD2 (6 bases). The CDR3 is 15 residues long. V was clipped by 0 bases and J by 3 bases, with 13 bases between them. Germline V gene lookup returns CDR1 SGHDT and CDR2 YYEEEE. CDR3 nucleotides: TGTGCCAGCAGCTTGGACGCGGGGTCTGGCTACGAGCAGTACTTC. Its protein is CASSLDAGSGYEQYF.

V and J are TRBV2 and TRBJ1-1; 8 nucleotides match TRBD1. Germline V lookup: CDR1 SNHLY, CDR2 FYNNEI. This CDR3 contains 14 residues. Trimming took 6 bases from V and 3 from J; bases not matched to a gene: 6. CDR3: CASRADRADTEAFF. The DNA for the CDR3 is TGTGCCAGCAGGGCGGACAGGGCGGACACTGAAGCTTTCTTT.

The gene calls are TRBV6-4 and TRBJ1-5; D not resolved. Looked up from germline, CDR1 is MRHNA and CDR2 is SNTAGT. V lost 3 bases, J lost 8 bases, and 2 bases lay in between. The CDR3 is made up of 10 amino acids. Here the CDR3 DNA reads TGTGCCAGCAGTGATGAGCCCCAGCATTTT. This codes for CASSDEPQHF.

This chain joins TRBV12-5 and TRBJ2-2, with D perhaps TRBD1 (5 bases). The CDR3 has 15 amino acids. Germline CDR1 is LGHNT and CDR2 is FRNRAP. V was clipped by 0 bases and J by 7 bases, with 12 bases between them. In nucleotides, the CDR3 is TGTGCTAGTGGTTTGGTAGTTTCAGGGTTCGGGGAGCTGTTTTTT. It yields the protein CASGLVVSGFGELFF. The complete variable domain, with remaining parts taken from reference TRBV12-5 and TRBJ2-2, reads DARVTQTPRHKVTEMGQEVTMRCQPILGHNTVFWYRQTMMQGLELLAYFRNRAPLDDSGMPKDRFSAEMPDATLATLKIQPSEPRDSAVYFCASGLVVSGFGELFFGEGSRLTVL.

The gene calls are TRBV30 and TRBJ1-1; D gene unclear. Per the germline V gene, CDR1 is GTSNPN and CDR2 is SVGIG (reference sequence). The CDR3 has 14 amino acids. Trimming took off 7 bases at V and 0 bases at J, with 15 bases between the two ends. The CDR3 spells CALISSPLNTEAFF. Here the CDR3 DNA reads TGTGCCTTGATAAGTTCACCTCTGAACACTGAAGCTTTCTTT.

This chain links TRBV5-1 with TRBJ2-1; D might be TRBD1 or TRBD2, each matching 5 bases. Trimming stripped 0 bases from V and 6 bases from J, with 16 bases between. CDR1 SGHRS and CDR2 YFSETQ come from the germline V gene. The CDR3 extends over 16 amino acids. The CDR3 sequence is CASSLASGRGANEQFF. In DNA, the CDR3 is TGCGCCAGCAGCTTGGCCAGCGGAAGAGGGGCCAATGAGCAGTTCTTC.

The chain joins TRBV30 to TRBJ2-5; TRBD2 matches 10 bases. CDR1 and CDR2 from the germline V gene are GTSNPN and SVGIG (reference sequence). V was clipped by 0 bases and J by 5 bases; unmatched bases: 6. The CDR3 is 15 residues long. The CDR3 DNA reads as TGTGCCTGGAGTGTGGCTAGCGGGAGCGTGGAGACCCAGTACTTC. Protein: CAWSVASGSVETQYF.

The V call is TRBV14, the J call TRBJ2-1, with D perhaps assigned TRBD1 or TRBD2 (5 bases each). V dropped 1 base and J dropped 4 bases, with 8 bases sitting between them. The CDR3 extends over 14 amino acids. Looked up from germline, CDR1 is SGHDN and CDR2 is FVKESK. The CDR3, as DNA: TGTGCCAGCAGCCAAGGGGGACCTTACAATGAGCAGTTCTTC. Amino acid sequence: CASSQGGPYNEQFF.

The rearrangement uses TRBV7-9 and TRBJ1-4, with a weak D call TRBD1 (5 bases). This CDR3 comprises 15 residues. Germline CDR1 SEHNR, CDR2 FQNEAQ (reference sequence). Trimming removed 1 base at V and 8 bases at J, with 14 bases between. CDR3 sequence: CASSLERGEEEKLFF. DNA for the CDR3: TGTGCCAGCAGCTTAGAACGGGGGGAGGAGGAAAAACTGTTTTTT.

The rearrangement joins TRBV7-8 to TRBJ2-7; 9 positions match TRBD1. The CDR3 totals 15 residues. Germline lookup yields CDR1 SGHVS and CDR2 FQNEAQ. V was pared by 5 bases and J by 6 bases, with 11 bases of the junction left unmatched. This CDR3 reads CASSPHRDRVPEQYF. The CDR3 DNA sequence: TGTGCCAGCAGCCCACACCGGGACAGGGTTCCCGAGCAGTACTTC. Filled out from reference TRBV7-8 and TRBJ2-7, the complete variable domain reads GAGVSQSPRYKVAKRGQDVALRCDPISGHVSLFWYQQALGQGPEFLTYFQNEAQLDKSGLPSDRFFAERPEGSVSTLKIQRTQQEDSAVYLCASSPHRDRVPEQYFGPGTRLTVT.

The chain joins TRBV7-2 to TRBJ2-3; D is perhaps TRBD2 (5 bases). Germline assignment: CDR1 SGHTA and CDR2 FQGNSA. The CDR3 contains 12 residues. V shed 5 bases and J shed 4 bases, with 7 bases lying between them. The chain's CDR3 is CASSPRADTQYF. The CDR3 DNA reads as TGTGCCAGCAGCCCGAGGGCAGATACGCAGTATTTT. Full variable domain (missing parts from reference TRBV7-2 and TRBJ2-3): GAGVSQSPSNKVTEKGKDVELRCDPISGHTALYWYRQSLGQGLEFLIYFQGNSAPDKSGLPSDRFSAERTGGSVSTLTIQRTQQEDSAVYLCASSPRADTQYFGPGTRLTVL.

V is TRBV19 and J is TRBJ1-5; TRBD1 aligns across 7 bases. After removal of 6 bases from V and 1 base from J, the junction contained 6 bases not matched to a gene. Germline CDR1 and CDR2: LNHDA and SQIVND (reference sequence). The CDR3 has 15 residues. The CDR3 sequence: CASRQEGQSNQPQHF. The CDR3 DNA follows: TGTGCCAGTAGACAAGAGGGACAGAGCAATCAGCCCCAGCATTTT.

The V and J genes are TRBV6-5 and TRBJ1-1; D is unresolved. Germline V gives CDR1 MNHEY, CDR2 SVGAGI. V dropped 4 bases and J dropped 6 bases, with 15 bases sitting between them. This CDR3 contains 14 residues. The CDR3, as DNA: TGTGCCAGCAGTTCTACCCCCCCCTCGGCTGAAGCTTTCTTT. This encodes CASSSTPPSAEAFF.